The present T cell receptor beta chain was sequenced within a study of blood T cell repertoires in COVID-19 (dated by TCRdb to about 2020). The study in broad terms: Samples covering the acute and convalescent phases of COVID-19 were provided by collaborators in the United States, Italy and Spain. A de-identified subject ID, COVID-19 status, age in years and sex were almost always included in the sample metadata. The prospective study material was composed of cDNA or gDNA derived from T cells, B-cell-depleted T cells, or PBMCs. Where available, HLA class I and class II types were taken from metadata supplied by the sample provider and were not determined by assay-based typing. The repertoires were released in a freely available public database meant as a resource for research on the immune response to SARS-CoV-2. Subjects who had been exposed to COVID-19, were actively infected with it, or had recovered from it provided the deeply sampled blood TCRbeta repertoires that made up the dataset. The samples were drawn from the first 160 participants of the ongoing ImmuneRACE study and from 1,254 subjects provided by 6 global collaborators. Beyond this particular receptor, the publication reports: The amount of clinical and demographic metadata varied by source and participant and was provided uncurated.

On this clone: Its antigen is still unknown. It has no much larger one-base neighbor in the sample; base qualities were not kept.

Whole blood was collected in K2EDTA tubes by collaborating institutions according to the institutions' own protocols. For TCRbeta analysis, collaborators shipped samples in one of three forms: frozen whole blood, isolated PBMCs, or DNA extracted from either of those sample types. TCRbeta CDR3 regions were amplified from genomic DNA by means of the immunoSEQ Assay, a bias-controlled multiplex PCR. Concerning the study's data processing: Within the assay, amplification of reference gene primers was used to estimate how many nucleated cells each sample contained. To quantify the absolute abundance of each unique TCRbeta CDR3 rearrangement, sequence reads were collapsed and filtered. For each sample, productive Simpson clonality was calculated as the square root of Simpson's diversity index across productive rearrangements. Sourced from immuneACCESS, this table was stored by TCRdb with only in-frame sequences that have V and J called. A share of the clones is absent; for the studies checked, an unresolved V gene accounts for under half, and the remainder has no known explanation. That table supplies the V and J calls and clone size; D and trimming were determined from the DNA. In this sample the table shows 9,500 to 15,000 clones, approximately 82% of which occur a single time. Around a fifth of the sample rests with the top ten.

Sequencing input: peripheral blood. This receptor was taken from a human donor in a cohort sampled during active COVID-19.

The CDR3 reads CASSPPLAGGMSQPQHF. The bases are TGTGCCAGCTCACCACCTCTGGCAGGGGGAATGAGTCAGCCCCAGCATTTT. The rearrangement joined TRBV18 to TRBJ1-5, with 7 bases matching TRBD1. The CDR3 has 17 amino acids, counting the end cysteine and phenylalanine. Only the CDR3 part of the read is kept: 51 bases, read in frame from the first base. The germline V gene encodes CDR1 KGHSH and CDR2 LQKENI. Germline trimming: 0 bases from V, 6 bases from J; junction bases outside gene matches: 11.